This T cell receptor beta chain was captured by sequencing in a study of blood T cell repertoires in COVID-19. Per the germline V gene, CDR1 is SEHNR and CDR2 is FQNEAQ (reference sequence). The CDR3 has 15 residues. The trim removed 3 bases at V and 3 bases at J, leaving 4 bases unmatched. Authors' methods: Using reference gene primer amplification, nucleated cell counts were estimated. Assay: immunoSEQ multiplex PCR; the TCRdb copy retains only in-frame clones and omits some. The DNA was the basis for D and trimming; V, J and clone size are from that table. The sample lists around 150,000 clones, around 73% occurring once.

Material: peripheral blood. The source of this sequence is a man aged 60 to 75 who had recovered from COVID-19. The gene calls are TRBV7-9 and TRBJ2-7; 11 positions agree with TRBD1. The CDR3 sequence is CASSFSGTGGYEQYF. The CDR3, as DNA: TGTGCCAGCAGCTTCTCCGGGACAGGGGGCTACGAGCAGTACTTC.